This T cell receptor beta chain was observed in a study of regulatory T cells in long-lasting Graves disease. Turning to the study itself: By definition, persistent Graves' disease involved antithyroid drugs for over 5 years alongside positive TSH receptor antibodies.

Specified time point: persistent/refractory GD, antithyroid drugs over 5 years with positive TRAb. Generation of the TCR library employed RNA extracted from PBMCs. Germline values: CDR1 MNHNS, CDR2 SASEGT. The CDR3 is made up of 13 amino acids. V was clipped by 6 bases and J by 4 bases; unmatched bases: 4. The TCR beta library used iRepertoire HTBI primers with Arm-PCR amplification of CDR3. TCRdb used MiXCR to reprocess the multiplex PCR reads, holding one entry per CDR3 protein. This sample has a few hundred thousand distinct CDR3 sequences, with about a quarter found just once. This clonotype was counted only a few times.

The origin of this receptor is a female donor with Graves disease. This rearrangement joins TRBV6-1 to TRBJ1-1; 8 bases are shared with TRBD1. The specimen was peripheral blood mononuclear cells (PBMCs), collected when the disease was refractory, from a patient treated with antithyroid drugs. The CDR3 bases are TGTGCCAGCAGATACGACAGGGGCACTGAAGCTTTCTTT. This gives the protein CASRYDRGTEAFF.